The clone carrying this T cell receptor beta chain occurred many times. Its antigen is undetermined. Germline V gene lookup returns CDR1 SGHVS and CDR2 FNYEAQ. This CDR3 comprises 13 residues. V lost 1 base to trimming and J lost 4 bases, with 7 bases between them. TCRdb processed the 5' RACE reads anew with MiXCR; each CDR3 protein has one entry. The top ten hold 40% of the sample, which has roughly 62,000 distinct CDR3 sequences, roughly 7.4% seen once. The sample belongs to a study of T cells after yellow fever vaccination. Findings of the study overall: Most primary-vaccination clones reappeared after the booster (more than 95% CD4, about 88% CD8).

The input for sequencing was CD8+ T cells sorted from PBMCs, taken on the day of the first yellow fever vaccination. The sequence came from a man aged 18-30 years who received the YFV17D yellow fever vaccine. The chain has TRBV7-6 and TRBJ1-1; unclear D gene. CDR3 sequence (DNA): TGTGCCAGCAGCTTAGGAGAAAGCACTGAAGCTTTCTTT. Encoded protein: CASSLGESTEAFF.